One sample yielded the 7 T cell receptor beta chains listed below, sequenced in a study of control samples from healthy donors and cancer patients. TCRdb keeps only in-frame clones here, not all; method: immunoSEQ multiplex PCR. The top ten clones hold 17% of a sample with 40,000 to 55,000 clones, 65% to 80% of them seen once. The sample taken for sequencing was formalin-fixed, paraffin-embedded tissue. Receptors originate from a male donor with melanoma.

This sequence joins TRBV7-3 and TRBJ2-1; TRBD1 aligns across 7 bases. This CDR3 has 15 amino acids. Germline V gene data show CDR1 as SGHTA and CDR2 as FQGTGA. Trimming at V came to 6 bases and at J to 7 bases, leaving 12 bases not matched to a gene. The DNA for the CDR3 is TGTGCCAGCAGTTTCGACCGGGACAGTGTGAATGAGCAGTTCTTC. Translating gives CASSFDRDSVNEQFF.

The chain couples TRBV6-5 to TRBJ2-1; D remains unclear. Trimming cost V 6 bases and J 9 bases, with 18 bases left between them. The germline gives CDR1 MNHEY, CDR2 SVGAGI. The CDR3 has 14 amino acids. The chain's CDR3 is CASRNRVSEIEQFF. The CDR3 DNA is TGTGCCAGCAGAAATCGAGTGTCGGAGATTGAGCAGTTCTTC.

This chain connects TRBV7-5 to TRBJ1-1; the table's D call, TRBD1, was not checked against the DNA. TRBV7-5 is listed as a pseudogene. There are 16 residues in the CDR3. The CDR3 DNA sequence: TGTGCCAGAAGCCTTCGGGACAGGAGATTTGACACTGAAGCTTTCTTT. Its protein is CARSLRDRRFDTEAFF.

The chain carries TRBV6-5 and TRBJ2-1; D ambiguous. The CDR3 consists of 11 residues. Germline V gives CDR1 MNHEY, CDR2 SVGAGI. The V end was cut by 7 bases, the J end by 4 bases, with 5 bases between. In DNA, the CDR3 is TGTGCCAGCAACCCTTACAATGAGCAGTTCTTC. Protein: CASNPYNEQFF.

The CDR3 sequence: CASSPGYAGNTIYF. The CDR3 region has the DNA TGTGCCAGCTCCCCAGGGTACGCTGGAAACACCATATATTTT. The J gene is TRBJ1-3, the V gene TRBV6-5, with D possibly being TRBD1 (5 bases). This CDR3 region has 14 residues. Per the germline V gene, CDR1 is MNHEY and CDR2 is SVGAGI. V was clipped by 8 bases and J by 2 bases, with 13 bases between them.

This clone came up once. A far larger clone lies a single base away; this is likely a read error. Other DNA sequences of this sample code for an identical CDR3. The chain links TRBV10-2 to TRBJ1-5; possibly TRBD1 for D (5 bases). The CDR3 has 16 residues. Germline V gives CDR1 WSHSY, CDR2 SAAADI. CDR3 region: CASSESPGNSNQPQHF. The DNA for the CDR3 is TGCGCCAGCAGTGAGTCCCCAGGGAATAGCAATCAGCCTCAGCATTTT.

This clone showed up just a few times. The J gene is TRBJ2-2, the V gene TRBV24-1, with 10 positions matching TRBD1. The CDR3 has 17 amino acids. The junction had 10 bases not matched to a gene; V was cut back by 5 bases and J by 5 bases. The V gene's germline CDR1 is KGHDR and CDR2 SFDVKD. In nucleotides, the CDR3 is TGTGCCACCAGTGGGATCCGGGACAGGGGACGGACCGGGGAGCTGTTTTTT. It yields the protein CATSGIRDRGRTGELFF.